The count of the clone carrying this TCR beta chain is one. Other nucleotide sequences from this sample produce the same CDR3. The data are from a study of shared clonotypes between healthy human individuals. Profiled with immunoSEQ multiplex PCR; TCRdb holds only in-frame clones, not every one. The sample gives around 700,000 clones, about three quarters of which show up once; about 1.8% is in the top ten. There are 15 residues in the CDR3. V was pared by 3 bases and J by 2 bases, with 10 bases between. From germline, CDR1 is LNHDA and CDR2 SQIVND (reference sequence). This clonotype was obtained from a woman in her 30s in good health. The J gene is TRBJ2-2, the V gene TRBV19; D gene ambiguous. The specimen sequenced was memory CD4+ T cells sorted from blood. Described subset: CD45RA-negative fraction. The CDR3 coding sequence is TGTGCCAGTAGTATTTCGGGCAGAAACACCGGGGAGCTGTTTTTT. It yields the protein CASSISGRNTGELFF.